The clone carrying this TCR beta chain was counted once. Its antigen is undetermined. This record comes from a study of a mutant IDH1 vaccine in newly diagnosed glioma. Across the study: Patients began vaccination 4-6 weeks after radiotherapy alone, or with temozolomide cycles. Most patients had radiochemotherapy with temozolomide before enrollment; others had one alone. Visit V12 happened at week 35; visit V13 happened at week 47. General study results and limits: There seemed to be no relation between pseudoprogression and changes in top peripheral T cell clonotypes.

Time point described: week 47, end of study. A single vaccine dose contained 300 ug of mutant IDH1 20-mer peptide, and topical imiquimod was used with it. Trimming removed 10 bases from V and 4 bases from J; junction bases left unmatched: 3. Germline V CDR1 and CDR2: ENHRY, SYGVKD. This CDR3 contains 11 residues. This table comes from immunoSEQ multiplex PCR, and its TCRdb copy is limited to in-frame clones, with some not included. This sample has fewer than 35,000 clones, with around 82% found just once. The clonotype originates from a man under 40 with glioma. The V and J genes are TRBV10-3 and TRBJ1-2; 7 bases fit TRBD1. The sample in question was PBMCs, obtained from a glioma patient whose treatment included an IDH1 peptide vaccine. CDR3 bases: TGTGCCAGCACAGGGGTCTATGGCTACACCTTC. As protein: CASTGVYGYTF.